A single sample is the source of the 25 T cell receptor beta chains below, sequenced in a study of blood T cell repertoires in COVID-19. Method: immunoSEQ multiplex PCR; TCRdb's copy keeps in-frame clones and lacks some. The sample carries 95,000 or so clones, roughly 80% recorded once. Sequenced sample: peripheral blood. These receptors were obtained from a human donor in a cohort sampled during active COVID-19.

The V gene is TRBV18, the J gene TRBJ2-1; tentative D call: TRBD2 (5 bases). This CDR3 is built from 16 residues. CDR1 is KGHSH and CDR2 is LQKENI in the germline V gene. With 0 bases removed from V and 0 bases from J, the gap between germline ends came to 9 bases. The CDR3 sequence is CASSPPVGVSYNEQFF. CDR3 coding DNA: TGTGCCAGCTCACCACCGGTCGGGGTCTCCTACAATGAGCAGTTCTTC.

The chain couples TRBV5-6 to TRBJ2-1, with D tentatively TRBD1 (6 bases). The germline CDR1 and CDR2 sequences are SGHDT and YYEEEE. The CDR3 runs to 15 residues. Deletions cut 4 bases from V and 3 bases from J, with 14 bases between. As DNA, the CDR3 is TGTGCCAGCAGCCCAATGAGGGGGTACTACAATGAGCAGTTCTTC. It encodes CASSPMRGYYNEQFF.

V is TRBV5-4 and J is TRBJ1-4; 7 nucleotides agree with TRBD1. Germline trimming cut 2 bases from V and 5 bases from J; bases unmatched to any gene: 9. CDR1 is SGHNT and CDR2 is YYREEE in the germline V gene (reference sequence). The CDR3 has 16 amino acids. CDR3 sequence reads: CASSLGATGRNEKLFF. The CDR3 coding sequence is TGTGCCAGCAGCTTAGGGGCGACAGGGAGGAATGAAAAACTGTTTTTT.

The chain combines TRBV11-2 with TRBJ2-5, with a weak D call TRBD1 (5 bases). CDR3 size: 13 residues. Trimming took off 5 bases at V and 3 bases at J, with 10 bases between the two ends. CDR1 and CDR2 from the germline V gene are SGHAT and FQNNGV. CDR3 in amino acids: CASSKGAKETQYF. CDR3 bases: TGTGCCAGCAGCAAAGGGGCTAAAGAGACCCAGTACTTC.

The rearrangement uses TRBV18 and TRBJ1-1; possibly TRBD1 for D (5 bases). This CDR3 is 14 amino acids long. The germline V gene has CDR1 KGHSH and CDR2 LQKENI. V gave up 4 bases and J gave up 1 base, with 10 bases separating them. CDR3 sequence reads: CASSRGGTNTEAFF. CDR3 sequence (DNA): TGTGCCAGCTCACGGGGGGGGACGAACACTGAAGCTTTCTTT.

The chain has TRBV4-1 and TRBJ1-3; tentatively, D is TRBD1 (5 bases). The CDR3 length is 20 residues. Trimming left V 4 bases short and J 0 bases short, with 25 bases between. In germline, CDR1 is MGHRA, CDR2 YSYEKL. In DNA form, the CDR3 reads TGCGCCAGCAGCCTAGGAACTTTCTGGGGAGGGGCCATCTCTGGAAACACCATATATTTT. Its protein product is CASSLGTFWGGAISGNTIYF.

The CDR3 protein is CASSLKPEGGTEQYF. CDR3 nucleotide sequence: TGTGCCAGCAGCTTAAAGCCCGAAGGGGGAACGGAGCAGTACTTC. The rearrangement uses TRBV7-6 and TRBJ2-7, with TRBD1 as a possible D gene (6 bases). CDR1 and CDR2 (germline): SGHVS, FNYEAQ. V was cut by 2 bases and J by 7 bases, with 18 bases left in between. The CDR3 totals 15 residues.

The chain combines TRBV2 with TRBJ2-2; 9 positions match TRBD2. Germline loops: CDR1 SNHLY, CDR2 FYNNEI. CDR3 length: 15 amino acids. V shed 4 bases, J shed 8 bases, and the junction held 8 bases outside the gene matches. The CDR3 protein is CASSVWRGGTGELFF. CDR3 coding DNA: TGTGCCAGCAGTGTTTGGCGGGGGGGCACTGGGGAGCTGTTTTTT.

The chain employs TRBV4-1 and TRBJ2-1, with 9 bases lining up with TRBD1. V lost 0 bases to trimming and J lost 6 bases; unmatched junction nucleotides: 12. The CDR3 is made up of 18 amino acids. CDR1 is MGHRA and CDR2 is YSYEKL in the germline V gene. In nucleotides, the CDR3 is TGCGCCAGCAGCCAAGACTTGGTAAGGACAGGGGTTGGCAATGAGCAGTTCTTC. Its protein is CASSQDLVRTGVGNEQFF.

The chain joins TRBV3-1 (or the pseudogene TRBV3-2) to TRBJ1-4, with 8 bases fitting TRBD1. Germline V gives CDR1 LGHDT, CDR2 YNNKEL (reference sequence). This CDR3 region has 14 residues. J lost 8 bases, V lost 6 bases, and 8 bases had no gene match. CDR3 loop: CASRNGQGGEKLFF. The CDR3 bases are TGTGCCAGCAGGAATGGACAGGGTGGGGAAAAACTGTTTTTT.

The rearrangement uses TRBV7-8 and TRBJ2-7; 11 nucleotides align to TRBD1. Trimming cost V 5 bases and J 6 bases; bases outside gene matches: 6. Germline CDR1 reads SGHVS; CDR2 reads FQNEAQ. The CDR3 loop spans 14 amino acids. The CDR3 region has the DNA TGTGCCAGCAGCCCTTGGACAGGGGGCTCCGAGCAGTACTTC. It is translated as CASSPWTGGSEQYF.

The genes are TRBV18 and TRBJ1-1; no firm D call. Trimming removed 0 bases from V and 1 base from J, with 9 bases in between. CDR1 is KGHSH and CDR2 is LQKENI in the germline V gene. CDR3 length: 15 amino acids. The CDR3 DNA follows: TGTGCCAGCTCACCACCTGCGACAAGGAACACTGAAGCTTTCTTT. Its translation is CASSPPATRNTEAFF.

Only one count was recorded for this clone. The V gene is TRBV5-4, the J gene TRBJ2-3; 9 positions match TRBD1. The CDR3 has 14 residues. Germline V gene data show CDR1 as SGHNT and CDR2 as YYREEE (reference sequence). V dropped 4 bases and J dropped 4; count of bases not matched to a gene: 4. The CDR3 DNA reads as TGTGCCAGCAGCGAGGGACAGGGATCAGATACGCAGTATTTT. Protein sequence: CASSEGQGSDTQYF.

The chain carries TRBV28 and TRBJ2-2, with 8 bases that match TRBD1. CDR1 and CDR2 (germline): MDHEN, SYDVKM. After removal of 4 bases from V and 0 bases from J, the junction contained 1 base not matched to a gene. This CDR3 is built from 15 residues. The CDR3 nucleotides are TGTGCCAGCAGTTCGACAGGGGCGAACACCGGGGAGCTGTTTTTT. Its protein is CASSSTGANTGELFF.

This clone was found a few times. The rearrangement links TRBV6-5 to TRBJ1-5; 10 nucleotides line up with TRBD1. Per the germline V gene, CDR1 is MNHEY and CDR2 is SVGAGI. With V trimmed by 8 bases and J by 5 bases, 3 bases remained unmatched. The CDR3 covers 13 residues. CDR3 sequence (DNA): TGTGCCAGCGGACAGGGGGAGGATCAGCCCCAGCATTTT. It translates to CASGQGEDQPQHF.

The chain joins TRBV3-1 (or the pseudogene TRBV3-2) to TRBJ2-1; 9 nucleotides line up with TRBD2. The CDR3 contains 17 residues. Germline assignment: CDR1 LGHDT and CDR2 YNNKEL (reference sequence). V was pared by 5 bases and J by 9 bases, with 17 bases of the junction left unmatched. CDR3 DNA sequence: TGTGCCAGCAGCTCTTTGCGAGCCAGCGGGGGGTTAGGTGAGCAGTTCTTC. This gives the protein CASSSLRASGGLGEQFF.

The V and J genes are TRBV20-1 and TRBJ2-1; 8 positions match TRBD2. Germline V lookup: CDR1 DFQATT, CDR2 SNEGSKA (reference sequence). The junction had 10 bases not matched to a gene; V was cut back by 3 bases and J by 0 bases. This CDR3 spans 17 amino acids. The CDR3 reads CSASSAGEGSSYNEQFF. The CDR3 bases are TGCAGTGCTAGTTCAGCGGGGGAAGGGAGCTCCTACAATGAGCAGTTCTTC.

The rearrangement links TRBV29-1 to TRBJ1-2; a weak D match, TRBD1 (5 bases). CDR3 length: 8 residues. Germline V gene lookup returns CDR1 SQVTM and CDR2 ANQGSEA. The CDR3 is CRRQGYTF. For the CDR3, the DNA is TGCAGACGACAGGGCTACACCTTC.

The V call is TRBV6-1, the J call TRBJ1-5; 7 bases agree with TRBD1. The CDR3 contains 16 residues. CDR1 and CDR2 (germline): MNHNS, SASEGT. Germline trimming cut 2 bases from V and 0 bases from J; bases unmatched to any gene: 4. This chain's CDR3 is CASSESGQYSNQPQHF. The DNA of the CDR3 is TGTGCCAGCAGTGAATCGGGACAGTATAGCAATCAGCCCCAGCATTTT.

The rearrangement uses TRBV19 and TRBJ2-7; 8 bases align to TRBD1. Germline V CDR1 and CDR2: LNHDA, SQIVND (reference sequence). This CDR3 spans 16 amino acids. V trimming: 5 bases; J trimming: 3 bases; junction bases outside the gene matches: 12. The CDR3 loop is CASSARQGASFYEQYF. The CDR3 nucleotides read TGTGCCAGTAGTGCCAGGCAGGGGGCGTCGTTCTACGAGCAGTACTTC.

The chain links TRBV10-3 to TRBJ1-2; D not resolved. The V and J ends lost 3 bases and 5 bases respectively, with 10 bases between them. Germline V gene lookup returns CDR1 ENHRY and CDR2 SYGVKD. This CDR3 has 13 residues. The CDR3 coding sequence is TGTGCCATCAGTGATAAAGCCCTTTATGGCTACACCTTC. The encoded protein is CAISDKALYGYTF.

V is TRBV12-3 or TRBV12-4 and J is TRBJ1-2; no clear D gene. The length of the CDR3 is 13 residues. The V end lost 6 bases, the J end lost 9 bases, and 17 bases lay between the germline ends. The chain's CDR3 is CASSPNREPSYTF. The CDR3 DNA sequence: TGTGCCAGCAGCCCAAACCGGGAACCTAGCTACACCTTC.

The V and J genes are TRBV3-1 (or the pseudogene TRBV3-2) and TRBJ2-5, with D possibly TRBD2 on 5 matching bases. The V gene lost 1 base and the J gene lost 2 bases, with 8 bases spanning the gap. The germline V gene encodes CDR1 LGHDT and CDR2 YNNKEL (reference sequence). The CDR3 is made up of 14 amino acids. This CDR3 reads CASSQGTGQETQYF. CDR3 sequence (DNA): TGTGCCAGCAGCCAAGGTACGGGGCAAGAGACCCAGTACTTC.

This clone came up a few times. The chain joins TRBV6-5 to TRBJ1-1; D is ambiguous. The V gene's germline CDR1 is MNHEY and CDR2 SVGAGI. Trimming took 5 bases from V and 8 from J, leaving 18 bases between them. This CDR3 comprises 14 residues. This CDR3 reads CASSIPGSWPEAFF. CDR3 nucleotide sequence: TGTGCCAGCAGTATTCCCGGGAGTTGGCCAGAAGCTTTCTTT.

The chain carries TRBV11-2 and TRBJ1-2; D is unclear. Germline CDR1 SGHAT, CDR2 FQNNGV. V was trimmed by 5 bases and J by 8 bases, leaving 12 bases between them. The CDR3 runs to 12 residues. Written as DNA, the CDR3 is TGTGCCAGCAGCCTTACAGTCGGAGGCTACACCTTC. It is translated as CASSLTVGGYTF. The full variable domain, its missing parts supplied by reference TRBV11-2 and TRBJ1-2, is EAGVAQSPRYKIIEKRQSVAFWCNPISGHATLYWYQQILGQGPKLLIQFQNNGVVDDSQLPKDRFSAERLKGVDSTLKIQPAKLEDSAVYLCASSLTVGGYTFGSGTRLTVV.